This TCR beta chain was identified during a study of Graves' ophthalmopathy and Graves' hyperthyroidism. General study results and limits: Blood contained most expanded thyroid clonotypes exceeding 0.001 frequency.

The sample holds many counts of this clonotype. The antigen remains unidentified. Germline V CDR1 and CDR2: MNHEY, SMNVEV (reference sequence). The CDR3 spans 15 residues. Unmatched junction bases numbered 12, after V lost 6 bases and J lost 5 bases. CDR3 regions of TCR beta were amplified from RNA transcripts. The workflow started with a first-round RT-PCR run with HTBI primers and then moved on to a second-round multiplex PCR. TCRdb re-called the multiplex PCR reads with MiXCR, one entry per CDR3 protein. The sample yields about 220,000 distinct CDR3 sequences, 20% to 25% seen once. All donors with ophthalmopathy were recorded as having moderate-to-severe activity, CAS ≥3, NOSPECS ≥4 and a duration under 3 months. Pregnancy or lactation, uncontrolled infections and other autoimmune diseases were grounds for excluding patients.

The TCR was taken from a woman aged 50 to 65 with Graves' ophthalmopathy. Source material: peripheral blood. This sequence joins TRBV27 and TRBJ2-7, with TRBD1 identical over 8 bases. CDR3 region: CASSLGSGGIDEQYF. The CDR3 coding sequence is TGTGCCAGCAGCCTAGGCTCAGGGGGCATCGACGAGCAGTACTTC.